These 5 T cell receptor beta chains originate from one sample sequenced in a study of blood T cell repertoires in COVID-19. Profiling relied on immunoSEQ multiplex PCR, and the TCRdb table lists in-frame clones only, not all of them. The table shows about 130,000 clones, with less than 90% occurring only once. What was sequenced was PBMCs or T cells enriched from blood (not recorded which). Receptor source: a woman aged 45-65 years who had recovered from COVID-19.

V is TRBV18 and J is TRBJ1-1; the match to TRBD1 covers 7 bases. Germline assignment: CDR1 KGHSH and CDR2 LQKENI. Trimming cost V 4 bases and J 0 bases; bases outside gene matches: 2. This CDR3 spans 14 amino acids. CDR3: CASSRDSLNTEAFF. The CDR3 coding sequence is TGTGCCAGCTCACGGGACAGCCTGAACACTGAAGCTTTCTTT.

The CDR3, as DNA: TGCGCCAGCAGCTTGGGGGACAGGGGGGAAAAAGAGACCCAGTACTTC. Its protein product is CASSLGDRGEKETQYF. V and J are TRBV5-1 and TRBJ2-5; 11 positions match TRBD1. Germline values: CDR1 SGHRS, CDR2 YFSETQ. The CDR3 runs to 16 residues. V was pared by 0 bases and J by 3 bases, with 4 bases of the junction left unmatched.

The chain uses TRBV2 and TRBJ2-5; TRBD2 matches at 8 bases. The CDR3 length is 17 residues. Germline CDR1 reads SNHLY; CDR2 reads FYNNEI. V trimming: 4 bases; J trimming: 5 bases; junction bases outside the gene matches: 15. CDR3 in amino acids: CASSGLERERLRETQYF. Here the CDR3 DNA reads TGTGCCAGCAGTGGCCTCGAGCGGGAGAGGCTACGGGAGACCCAGTACTTC.

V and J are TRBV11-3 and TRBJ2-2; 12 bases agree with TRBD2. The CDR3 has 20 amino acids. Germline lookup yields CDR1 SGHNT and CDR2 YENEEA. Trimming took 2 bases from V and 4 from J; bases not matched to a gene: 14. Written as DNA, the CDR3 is TGTGCCAGCAGCTTAAAGGGGTCTAGCGGGGGGGCACGCGGCACCGGGGAGCTGTTTTTT. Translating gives CASSLKGSSGGARGTGELFF.

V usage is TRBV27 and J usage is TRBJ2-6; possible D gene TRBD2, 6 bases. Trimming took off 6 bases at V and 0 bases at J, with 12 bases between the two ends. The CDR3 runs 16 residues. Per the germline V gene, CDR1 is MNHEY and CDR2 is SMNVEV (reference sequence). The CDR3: CASSLVGGSGANVLTF. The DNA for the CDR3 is TGTGCCAGCAGCCTCGTGGGGGGCTCTGGGGCCAACGTCCTGACTTTC.